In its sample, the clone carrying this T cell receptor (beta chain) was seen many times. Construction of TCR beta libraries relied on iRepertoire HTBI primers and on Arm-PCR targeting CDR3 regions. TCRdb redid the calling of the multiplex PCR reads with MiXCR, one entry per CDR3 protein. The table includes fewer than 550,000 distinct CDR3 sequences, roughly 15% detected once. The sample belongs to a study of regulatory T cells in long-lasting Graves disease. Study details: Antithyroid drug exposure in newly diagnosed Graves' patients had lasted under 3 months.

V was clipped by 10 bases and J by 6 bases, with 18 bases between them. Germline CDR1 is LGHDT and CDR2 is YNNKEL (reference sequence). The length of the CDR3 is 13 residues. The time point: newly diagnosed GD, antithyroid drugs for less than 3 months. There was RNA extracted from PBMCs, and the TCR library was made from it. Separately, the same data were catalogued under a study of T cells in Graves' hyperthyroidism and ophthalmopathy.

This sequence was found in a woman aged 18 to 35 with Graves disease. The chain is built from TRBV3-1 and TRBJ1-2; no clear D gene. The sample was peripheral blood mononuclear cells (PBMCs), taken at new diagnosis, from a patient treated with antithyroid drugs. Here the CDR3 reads CATSHALRDGYTF. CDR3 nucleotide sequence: TGTGCCACTTCGCACGCCCTAAGGGATGGCTACACCTTC.